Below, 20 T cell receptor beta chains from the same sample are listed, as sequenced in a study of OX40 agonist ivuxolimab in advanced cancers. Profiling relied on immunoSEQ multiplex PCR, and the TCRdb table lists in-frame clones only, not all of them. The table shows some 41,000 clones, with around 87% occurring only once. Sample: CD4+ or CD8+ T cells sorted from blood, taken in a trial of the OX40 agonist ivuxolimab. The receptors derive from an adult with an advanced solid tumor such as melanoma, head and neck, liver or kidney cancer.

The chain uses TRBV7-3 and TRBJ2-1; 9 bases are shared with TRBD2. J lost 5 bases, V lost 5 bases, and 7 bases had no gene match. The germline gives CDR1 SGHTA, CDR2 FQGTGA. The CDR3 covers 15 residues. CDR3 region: CASSHSGRSHNEQFF. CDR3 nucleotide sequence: TGTGCCAGCAGCCACAGCGGGAGGTCCCACAATGAGCAGTTCTTC.

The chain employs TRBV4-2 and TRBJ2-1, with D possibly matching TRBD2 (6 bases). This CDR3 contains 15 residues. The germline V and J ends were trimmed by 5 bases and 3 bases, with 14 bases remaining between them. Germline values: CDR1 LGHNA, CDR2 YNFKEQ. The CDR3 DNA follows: TGTGCCAGCAGCTTGGACTACCAACACTACAATGAGCAGTTCTTC. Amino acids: CASSLDYQHYNEQFF.

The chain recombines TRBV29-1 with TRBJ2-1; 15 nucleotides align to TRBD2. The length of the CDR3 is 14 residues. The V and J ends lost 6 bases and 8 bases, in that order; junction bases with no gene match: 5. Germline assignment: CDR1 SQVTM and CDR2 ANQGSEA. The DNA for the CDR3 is TGCAGCGTGTCCGGGACTAGCGGGAGGCATGAGCAGTTCTTC. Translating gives CSVSGTSGRHEQFF.

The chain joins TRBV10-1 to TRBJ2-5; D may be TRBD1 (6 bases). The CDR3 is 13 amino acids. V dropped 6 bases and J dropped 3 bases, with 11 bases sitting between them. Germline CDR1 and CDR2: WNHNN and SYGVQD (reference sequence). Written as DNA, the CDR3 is TGCGCCAGCAGCGTAACAGGGAAAGAGACCCAGTACTTC. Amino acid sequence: CASSVTGKETQYF.

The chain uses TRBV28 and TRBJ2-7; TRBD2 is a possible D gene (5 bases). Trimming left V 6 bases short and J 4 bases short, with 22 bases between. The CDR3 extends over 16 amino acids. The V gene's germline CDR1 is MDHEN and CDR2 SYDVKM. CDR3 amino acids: CASRGYSGIDDYEQYF. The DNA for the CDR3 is TGTGCCAGCAGGGGATATTCCGGGATTGACGATTACGAGCAGTACTTC.

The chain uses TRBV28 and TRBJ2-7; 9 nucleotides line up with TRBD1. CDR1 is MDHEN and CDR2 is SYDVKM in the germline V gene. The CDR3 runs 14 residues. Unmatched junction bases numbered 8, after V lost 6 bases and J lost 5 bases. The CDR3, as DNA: TGTGCCAGCAGAAACCGGGACAGGGTGCACGAGCAGTACTTC. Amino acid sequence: CASRNRDRVHEQYF. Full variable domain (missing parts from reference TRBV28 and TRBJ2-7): DVKVTQSSRYLVKRTGEKVFLECVQDMDHENMFWYRQDPGLGLRLIYFSYDVKMKEKGDIPEGYSVSREKKERFSLILESASTNQTSMYLCASRNRDRVHEQYFGPGTRLTVT.

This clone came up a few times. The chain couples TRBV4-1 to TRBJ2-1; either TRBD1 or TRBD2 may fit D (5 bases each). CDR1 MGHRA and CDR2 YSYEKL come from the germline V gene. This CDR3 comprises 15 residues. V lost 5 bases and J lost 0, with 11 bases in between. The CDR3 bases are TGCGCCAGCAGCGTCCGGGACGGCTCCTACAATGAGCAGTTCTTC. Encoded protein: CASSVRDGSYNEQFF.

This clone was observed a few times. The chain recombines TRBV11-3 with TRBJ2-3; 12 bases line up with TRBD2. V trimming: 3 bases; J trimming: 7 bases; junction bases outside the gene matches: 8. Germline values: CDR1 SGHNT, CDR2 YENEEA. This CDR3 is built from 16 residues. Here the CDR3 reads CASSFLFTSGRNTQYF. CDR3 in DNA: TGTGCCAGCAGCTTCCTGTTCACTAGCGGGAGGAATACGCAGTATTTT.

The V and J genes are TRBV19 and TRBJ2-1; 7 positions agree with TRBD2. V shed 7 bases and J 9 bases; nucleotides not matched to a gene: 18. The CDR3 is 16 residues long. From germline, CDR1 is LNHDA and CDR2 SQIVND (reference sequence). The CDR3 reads CASNEGSKRGFSEQFF. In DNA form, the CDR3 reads TGTGCCAGTAACGAAGGGAGCAAGCGGGGTTTCAGTGAGCAGTTCTTC.

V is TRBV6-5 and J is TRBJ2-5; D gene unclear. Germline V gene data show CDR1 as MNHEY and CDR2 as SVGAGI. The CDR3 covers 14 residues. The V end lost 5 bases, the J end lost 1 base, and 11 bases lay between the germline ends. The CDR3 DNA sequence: TGTGCCAGCAGTCTAGGGCGGATCCAAGAGACCCAGTACTTC. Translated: CASSLGRIQETQYF.

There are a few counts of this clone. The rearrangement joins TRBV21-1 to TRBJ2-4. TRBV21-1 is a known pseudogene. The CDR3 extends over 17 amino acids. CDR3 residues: CASSKNAGRETKNIQYF. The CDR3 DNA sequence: TGTGCCAGCAGCAAAAATGCAGGGAGAGAAACCAAAAACATTCAGTACTTC.

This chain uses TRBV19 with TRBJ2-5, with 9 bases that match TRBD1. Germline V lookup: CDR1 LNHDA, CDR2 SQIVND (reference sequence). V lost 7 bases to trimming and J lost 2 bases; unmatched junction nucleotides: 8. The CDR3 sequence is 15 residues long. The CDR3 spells CASTGYGTGQETQYF. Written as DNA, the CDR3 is TGTGCCAGTACCGGCTACGGGACAGGGCAAGAGACCCAGTACTTC.

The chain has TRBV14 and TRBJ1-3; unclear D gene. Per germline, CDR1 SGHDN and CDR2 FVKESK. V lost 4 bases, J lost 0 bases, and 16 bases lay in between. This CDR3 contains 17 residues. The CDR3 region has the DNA TGTGCCAGCAGCCTGAAGGGCCTGGCCCTCTCTGGAAACACCATATATTTT. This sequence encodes CASSLKGLALSGNTIYF.

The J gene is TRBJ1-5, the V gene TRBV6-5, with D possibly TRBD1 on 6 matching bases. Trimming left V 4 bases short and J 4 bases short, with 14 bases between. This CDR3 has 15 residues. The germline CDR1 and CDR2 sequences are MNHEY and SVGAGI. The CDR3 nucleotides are TGTGCCAGCAGTTTACAGGGAATTAGGAATCAGCCCCAGCATTTT. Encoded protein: CASSLQGIRNQPQHF.

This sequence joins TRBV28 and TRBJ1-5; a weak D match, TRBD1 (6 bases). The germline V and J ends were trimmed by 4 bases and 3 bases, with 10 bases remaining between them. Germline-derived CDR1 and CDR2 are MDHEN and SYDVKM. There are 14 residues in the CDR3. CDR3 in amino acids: CASSSPGANQPQHF. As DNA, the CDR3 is TGTGCCAGCAGTTCCCCGGGGGCCAATCAGCCCCAGCATTTT.

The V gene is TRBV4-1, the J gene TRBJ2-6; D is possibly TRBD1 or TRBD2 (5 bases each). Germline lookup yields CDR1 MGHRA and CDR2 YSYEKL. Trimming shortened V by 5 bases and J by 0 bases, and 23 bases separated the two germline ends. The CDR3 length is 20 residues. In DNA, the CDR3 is TGCGCCAGCAGCAGACGGGATAACCTAAGACAGAACTCTGGGGCCAACGTCCTGACTTTC. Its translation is CASSRRDNLRQNSGANVLTF.

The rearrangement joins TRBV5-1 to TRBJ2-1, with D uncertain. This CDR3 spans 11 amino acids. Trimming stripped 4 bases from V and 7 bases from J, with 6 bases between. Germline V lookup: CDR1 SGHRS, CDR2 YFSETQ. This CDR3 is CASSEYNEQFF. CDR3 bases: TGCGCCAGCAGCGAGTATAATGAGCAGTTCTTC.

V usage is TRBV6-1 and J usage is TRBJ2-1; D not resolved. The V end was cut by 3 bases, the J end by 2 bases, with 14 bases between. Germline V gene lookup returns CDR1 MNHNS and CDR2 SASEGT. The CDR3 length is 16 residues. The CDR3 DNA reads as TGTGCCAGCAGTGAGAAGATAGGAGTCCCCTACAATGAGCAGTTCTTC. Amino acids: CASSEKIGVPYNEQFF.

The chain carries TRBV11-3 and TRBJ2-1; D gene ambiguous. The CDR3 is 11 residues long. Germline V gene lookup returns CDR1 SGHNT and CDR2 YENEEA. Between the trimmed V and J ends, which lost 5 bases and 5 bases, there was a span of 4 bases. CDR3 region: CASSQNNEQFF. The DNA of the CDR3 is TGTGCCAGCAGCCAAAACAATGAGCAGTTCTTC.

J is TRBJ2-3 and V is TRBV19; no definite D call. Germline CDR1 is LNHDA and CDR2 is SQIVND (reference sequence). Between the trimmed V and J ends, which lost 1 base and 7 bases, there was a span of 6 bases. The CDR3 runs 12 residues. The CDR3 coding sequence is TGTGCCAGTAGTATAGGGGAAAATACGCAGTATTTT. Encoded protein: CASSIGENTQYF.